A single sample is the source of the 17 T cell receptor beta chains below, sequenced in a study of T cells after yellow fever vaccination (dated by TCRdb to about 2019). The method behind the library was 5' RACE. This sample was sequenced with an Illumina NovaSeq 6000. TCRdb reprocessing: public reads trimmed at Q25 with fastp, clones called with MiXCR, in-frame beta chains kept. Each record represents a unique CDR3 protein, reported with the most common genes and DNA among its rows. Here the sample has about 170,000 distinct CDR3 sequences; roughly 9.6% occur a single time. The ten largest clones take up 30% to 45% of the sample. The meaning of the sample's treatment or condition label: live attenuated yellow fever vaccine strain. The sample here was CD8+ T cells sorted from PBMCs, taken 15 days after the yellow fever booster vaccination. These TCRs come from a man in his late teens or twenties who received the YFV17D yellow fever vaccine.

In its sample, this clonotype was seen a few times. The chain couples TRBV6-6 to TRBJ2-1; TRBD2 aligns across 15 bases. V lost 4 bases and J lost 5; bases outside the gene matches: 15. The V gene's germline CDR1 is MNHNY and CDR2 SVGAGI (reference sequence). This CDR3 has 20 amino acids. The CDR3 bases are TGTGCCAGCAGTTTTTACCCCGGGACTAGCGGGGGGTTAATCCACAATGAGCAGTTCTTC. Amino acids: CASSFYPGTSGGLIHNEQFF.

The rearrangement links TRBV7-9 to TRBJ2-3; 13 positions match TRBD2. Germline trimming cut 5 bases from V and 5 bases from J; bases unmatched to any gene: 4. The CDR3 runs 15 residues. From germline, CDR1 is SEHNR and CDR2 FQNEAQ (reference sequence). The CDR3 protein is CASSPGLAGQDTQYF. CDR3 sequence (DNA): TGTGCCAGCAGCCCGGGACTAGCGGGACAAGATACGCAGTATTTT.

The sample holds a few counts of this clonotype. The genes are TRBV5-4 and TRBJ2-7; D unresolved. This CDR3 has 15 amino acids. Germline CDR1 and CDR2: SGHNT and YYREEE (reference sequence). Trimming pared 4 bases from V and 0 bases from J, leaving 14 bases between. CDR3 residues: CASSADGPSSYEQYV. The CDR3 bases are TGTGCCAGCAGCGCGGACGGTCCCAGCTCCTACGAGCAGTACGTC.

This clonotype appeared many times. The chain employs TRBV5-1 and TRBJ2-2, with D possibly being TRBD2 (6 bases). The V gene lost 4 bases and the J gene lost 4 bases, with 14 bases spanning the gap. The germline CDR1 and CDR2 sequences are SGHRS and YFSETQ. This CDR3 is 15 amino acids long. For the CDR3, the DNA is TGCGCCAGCAGCACGGGAGTGTCAGGCACCGGGGAGCTGTTTTTT. This translates into CASSTGVSGTGELFF.

This clonotype was counted at least ten times. The CDR3 nucleotides are TGCGCCAGCAGCCAAGGAGGACTAGCGGTCACAGATACGCAGTATTTT. This codes for CASSQGGLAVTDTQYF. The chain uses TRBV4-1 and TRBJ2-3; the match to TRBD2 covers 10 bases. CDR3 size: 16 residues. Germline values: CDR1 MGHRA, CDR2 YSYEKL. The trim removed 1 base at V and 2 bases at J, leaving 3 bases unmatched.

In this sample, this clonotype turned up a few times. This chain links TRBV6-2 or TRBV6-3 with TRBJ2-7; D may correspond to TRBD1 or TRBD2 (5 bases each). The CDR3 length is 16 residues. Trimming pared 5 bases from V and 0 bases from J, leaving 17 bases between. CDR1 and CDR2 from the germline V gene are MNHEY and SVGEGT. For the CDR3, the DNA is TGTGCCAGCAGTCCCCGGGCAGGGAGCAGCTCCTACGAGCAGTACTTC. It yields the protein CASSPRAGSSSYEQYF.

V gene TRBV29-1 combines with J gene TRBJ2-4; TRBD2 might be the D (7 bases). The CDR3 loop spans 17 amino acids. Germline-derived CDR1 and CDR2 are SQVTM and ANQGSEA. V gave up 4 bases and J gave up 0 bases, with 19 bases separating them. The DNA of the CDR3 is TGCAGCGTTGCCGGGGGGCGAGAACACCTAGCCAAAAACATTCAGTACTTC. Its translation: CSVAGGREHLAKNIQYF.

This rearrangement joins TRBV12-3 or TRBV12-4 to TRBJ1-5; D perhaps matches TRBD1 (6 bases). The V end lost 6 bases, the J end lost 9 bases, and 18 bases lay between the germline ends. The CDR3 length is 14 residues. This chain's CDR3 is CASSLGGGMMPQHF. As DNA, the CDR3 is TGTGCCAGCAGCCTGGGGGGCGGGATGATGCCCCAGCATTTT.

This clonotype has a count of ten or more. J is TRBJ2-1 and V is TRBV7-9; maybe TRBD1 (6 bases). The CDR3 length is 12 residues. V was cut by 11 bases and J by 4 bases, with 12 bases left in between. Per the germline V gene, CDR1 is SEHNR and CDR2 is FQNEAQ (reference sequence). CDR3 loop: CAGEDRYNEQFF. The CDR3 DNA follows: TGTGCCGGAGAAGACAGGTACAATGAGCAGTTCTTC.

This clonotype was found many times. The V call is TRBV5-1, the J call TRBJ2-1; TRBD1 agrees at 7 bases. The V gene end was trimmed by 4 bases and the J gene end by 3 bases; junction bases not matched to a gene: 4. CDR3 length equals 14 residues. CDR1 and CDR2 (germline): SGHRS, YFSETQ. CDR3 nucleotide sequence: TGCGCCAGCAGCCCAGGGACAGACTACAATGAGCAGTTCTTC. As protein: CASSPGTDYNEQFF.

V usage is TRBV5-1 and J usage is TRBJ2-3; D ambiguous. The V and J ends lost 2 bases and 0 bases respectively, with 13 bases between them. CDR1 and CDR2 (germline): SGHRS, YFSETQ. CDR3 size: 16 residues. The CDR3 DNA sequence: TGCGCCAGCAGCTTAGTTGGGGTGACTAGCACAGATACGCAGTATTTT. This sequence encodes CASSLVGVTSTDTQYF.

The chain recombines TRBV15 with TRBJ2-2; TRBD1 or TRBD2 may be the D gene (5 bases each). V lost 1 base to trimming and J lost 5 bases, with 8 bases between them. Germline lookup yields CDR1 LNHNV and CDR2 YYDKDF (reference sequence). The CDR3 has 14 amino acids. The CDR3 loop is CATSRGGTTGELFF. CDR3 coding DNA: TGTGCCACCAGCAGAGGTGGGACGACCGGGGAGCTGTTTTTT. Based on the CDR3 plus reference TRBV15 and TRBJ2-2, the full variable domain is DAMVIQNPRYQVTQFGKPVTLSCSQTLNHNVMYWYQQKSSQAPKLLFHYYDKDFNNEADTPDNFQSRRPNTSFCFLDIRSPGLGDTAMYLCATSRGGTTGELFFGEGSRLTVL.

The J gene is TRBJ1-2, the V gene TRBV29-1; D gene uncertain. This CDR3 has 12 residues. V lost 5 bases and J lost 7, with 14 bases in between. The germline V gene has CDR1 SQVTM and CDR2 ANQGSEA. Written as DNA, the CDR3 is TGCAGCGTTCCCGGTAGTTTCCCTGGCTACACCTTC. It translates to CSVPGSFPGYTF.

This clonotype showed up just a few times. The V and J genes are TRBV3-1 and TRBJ2-3; 11 bases line up with TRBD1. Germline values: CDR1 LGHDT, CDR2 YNNKEL (reference sequence). CDR3 size: 21 residues. V shed 6 bases and J 0 bases; nucleotides not matched to a gene: 20. CDR3 sequence: CASRPGTGGSPGYSSTDTQYF. Here the CDR3 DNA reads TGTGCCAGCAGACCCGGGACAGGGGGTTCGCCTGGTTATTCTAGCACAGATACGCAGTATTTT.

The V call is TRBV14, the J call TRBJ1-6; no clear D gene. Trimming left V 4 bases short and J 8 bases short, with 6 bases between. Germline lookup yields CDR1 SGHDN and CDR2 FVKESK. CDR3 length: 12 amino acids. The DNA of the CDR3 is TGTGCCAGCAGCCTTCCTTATTCACCCCTCCACTTT. Its translation is CASSLPYSPLHF.

The CDR3 nucleotides read TGCAGTGCTACCCGTCGAGCCCCAGATACGCAGTATTTT. Translating it yields CSATRRAPDTQYF. This rearrangement joins TRBV20-1 to TRBJ2-3; no clear D. From germline, CDR1 is DFQATT and CDR2 SNEGSKA (reference sequence). Trimming pared 4 bases from V and 4 bases from J, leaving 12 bases between. This CDR3 has 13 residues.

The sample holds many counts of this clonotype. This chain links TRBV4-3 with TRBJ2-3; a possible D gene is TRBD1 (5 bases). Trimming removed 0 bases from V and 6 bases from J, with 10 bases in between. Germline loops: CDR1 LGHNA, CDR2 YSLEER. CDR3 length equals 14 residues. Written as DNA, the CDR3 is TGCGCCAGCAGCCAAGAGCCCAGGGCGGATACGCAGTATTTT. This translates into CASSQEPRADTQYF.